Below are 15 T cell receptor beta chains sequenced from a single sample in a study of beta chain features in type 1 diabetes (dated by TCRdb to 2016 to 2018). Library preparation employed the immunoSEQ multiplex PCR assay. All of the isolated RNA was reverse transcribed with the High Capacity cDNA Reverse Transcription Kit, so expressed TCRB transcripts were sequenced. TCRdb re-hosts the immuneACCESS table, in-frame sequences only. Its copies lack some clones; in the studies checked, an unresolved V gene accounts for under half of them, and the cause for the rest is not known. A total of 350,000 to 400,000 clones appear in this sample, roughly 12% of them only once. The biggest ten clones account for 0.0095% to 0.011% of the sample. What these receptors recognize is not known. What the study reported, not specific to this receptor: A moderate but significant shortening of TCRB CDR3 length was observed in type 1 diabetes patients in all four CD4+ subsets.

Input material: naive CD4+ T cells from blood. Reading the label with the study, this specimen's cell subset or site is: true naive CD4+ T cells. The receptor source for this set is a woman aged 18 to 35 with type 1 diabetes.

Details on this clone: The sample contains more than one DNA sequence encoding this CDR3. The rearrangement links TRBV18 to TRBJ2-7; 7 positions agree with TRBD1. The germline V gene encodes CDR1 KGHSH and CDR2 LQKENI. Trimming cost V 3 bases and J 3 bases; bases outside gene matches: 2. The CDR3 sequence is 13 residues long. CDR3 sequence reads: CASSPGQIYEQYF. The CDR3 nucleotides are TGTGCCAGCTCACCGGGACAGATCTACGAGCAGTACTTC.

The chain joins TRBV6-6 to TRBJ2-2, with D possibly matching TRBD1 (5 bases). V lost 2 bases and J 6 bases, leaving 7 bases between the germline ends. CDR3 length equals 13 residues. Germline CDR1 is MNHNY and CDR2 is SVGAGI (reference sequence). CDR3 residues: CASSYVGPGELFF. DNA for the CDR3: TGTGCCAGCAGTTACGTGGGGCCCGGGGAGCTGTTTTTT.

The table lists this clone with a few counts. Here the CDR3 DNA reads TGTGCCAGCAGCCCGAGAGGGACTAGCACAGATACGCAGTATTTT. It codes for CASSPRGTSTDTQYF. The rearrangement joins TRBV9 to TRBJ2-3; the D gene is possibly TRBD2 (6 bases). This CDR3 has 15 residues. Germline CDR1 SGDLS, CDR2 YYNGEE. Trimming took off 4 bases at V and 0 bases at J, with 12 bases between the two ends. The full variable domain, with the rest looked up from reference TRBV9 and TRBJ2-3, is DSGVTQTPKHLITATGQRVTLRCSPRSGDLSVYWYQQSLDQGLQFLIQYYNGEERAKGNILERFSAQQFPDLHSELNLSSLELGDSALYFCASSPRGTSTDTQYFGPGTRLTVL.

The rearrangement links TRBV29-1 to TRBJ2-5, with 9 bases aligning to TRBD1. J was trimmed by 7 bases and V by 6 bases; bases with no gene match: 6. CDR3 length: 12 residues. Looked up from germline, CDR1 is SQVTM and CDR2 is ANQGSEA. The CDR3, as DNA: TGCAGCGTCGACAGGGGGTCGGGGACCCAGTACTTC. It specifies CSVDRGSGTQYF.

This clone has just a few counts. This rearrangement joins TRBV5-4 to TRBJ2-1; tentatively, D is TRBD1 (6 bases). Germline V gene data show CDR1 as SGHNT and CDR2 as YYREEE (reference sequence). The CDR3 totals 13 residues. Trimming shortened V by 5 bases and J by 5 bases, and 11 bases separated the two germline ends. CDR3 DNA: TGTGCCAGCAGGTCGGACAGACACAATGAGCAGTTCTTC. Translated: CASRSDRHNEQFF.

The rearrangement joins TRBV5-1 to TRBJ2-1, with 8 bases lining up with TRBD2. Germline trimming cut 2 bases from V and 8 bases from J; bases unmatched to any gene: 9. The CDR3 sequence is 15 residues long. Germline V gives CDR1 SGHRS, CDR2 YFSETQ. The CDR3 sequence: CASSFGALAEDEQFF. The CDR3 DNA sequence: TGCGCCAGCAGCTTTGGGGCACTAGCGGAAGATGAGCAGTTCTTC.

This clone was seen only a few times. The V gene is TRBV14, the J gene TRBJ2-3; D is perhaps TRBD2 (5 bases). Trimming removed 4 bases at V and 1 base at J, with 15 bases between. The CDR3 totals 16 residues. Looked up from germline, CDR1 is SGHDN and CDR2 is FVKESK. The CDR3 loop reads CASSPVWTRGTDTQYF. The CDR3 DNA follows: TGTGCCAGCAGCCCGGTATGGACTCGCGGCACAGATACGCAGTATTTT. Variable domain in full (rest from reference TRBV14 and TRBJ2-3): EAGVTQFPSHSVIEKGQTVTLRCDPISGHDNLYWYRRVMGKEIKFLLHFVKESKQDESGMPNNRFLAERTGGTYSTLKVQPAELEDSGVYFCASSPVWTRGTDTQYFGPGTRLTVL.

The rearrangement links TRBV9 to TRBJ2-5, with D maybe TRBD2 (5 bases). CDR3 length: 14 residues. V dropped 0 bases and J dropped 3 bases, with 9 bases sitting between them. Looked up from germline, CDR1 is SGDLS and CDR2 is YYNGEE. CDR3 coding DNA: TGTGCCAGCAGCGTAGGTCGAGCGGAAGAGACCCAGTACTTC. This encodes CASSVGRAEETQYF.

There are a few counts of this clone. The chain employs TRBV7-2 and TRBJ1-6; possible D gene TRBD1, 6 bases. Germline CDR1 and CDR2: SGHTA and FQGNSA. CDR3 length: 17 residues. The V end lost 5 bases, the J end lost 7 bases, and 21 bases lay between the germline ends. The CDR3 region is CASSALAGGVVNSPLHF. For the CDR3, the DNA is TGTGCCAGCAGCGCCCTGGCGGGGGGCGTCGTGAATTCACCCCTCCACTTT.

This clone was counted only a few times. CDR3: CASSSTAGSSGYTF. DNA for the CDR3: TGTGCCAGCAGCTCGACTGCCGGTTCTTCTGGCTACACCTTC. The chain couples TRBV7-9 to TRBJ1-2; D is unclear. Germline values: CDR1 SEHNR, CDR2 FQNEAQ (reference sequence). This CDR3 has 14 residues. V was trimmed by 4 bases and J by 7 bases, leaving 16 bases between them.

This clone has more than one count but fewer than ten. CDR3 sequence: CASSVDRDRGGYTF. CDR3 in DNA: TGTGCCAGCAGCGTGGACCGGGACAGGGGGGGCTACACCTTC. The gene calls are TRBV9 and TRBJ1-2; 11 bases map to TRBD1. Germline CDR1 reads SGDLS; CDR2 reads YYNGEE. This CDR3 has 14 residues. V lost 2 bases and J lost 8; bases outside the gene matches: 5.

This clone has a handful of counts. This rearrangement joins TRBV4-3 to TRBJ1-2; no firm D call. CDR1 is LGHNA, CDR2 YSLEER, per germline. The CDR3 totals 11 residues. Trimming pared 3 bases from V and 8 bases from J, leaving 7 bases between. The chain's CDR3 is CASSHSGGYTF. The CDR3 nucleotides are TGCGCCAGCAGCCATTCGGGGGGCTACACCTTC.

The chain has TRBV9 and TRBJ1-2; 8 bases fit TRBD1. The CDR3 sequence is 16 residues long. V was pared by 4 bases and J by 4 bases, with 12 bases of the junction left unmatched. In germline, CDR1 is SGDLS, CDR2 YYNGEE. Written as DNA, the CDR3 is TGTGCCAGCAGCTCAAAGCCCGGGACAGGCCCCTATGGCTACACCTTC. It translates to CASSSKPGTGPYGYTF.

The chain combines TRBV5-1 with TRBJ2-2, with TRBD2 matching 10 bases. After removal of 6 bases from V and 8 bases from J, the junction contained 7 bases not matched to a gene. This CDR3 is 14 amino acids long. Per germline, CDR1 SGHRS and CDR2 YFSETQ. This CDR3 reads CASKLASGSGELFF. DNA of the CDR3: TGCGCCAGCAAATTGGCTAGCGGGAGTGGGGAGCTGTTTTTT.

The V call is TRBV4-3, the J call TRBJ1-4, with no clear D. The V gene lost 2 bases and the J gene lost 4 bases, with 5 bases spanning the gap. The CDR3 extends over 13 amino acids. CDR1 LGHNA and CDR2 YSLEER come from the germline V gene. The CDR3 protein is CASSQLNNEKLFF. Written as DNA, the CDR3 is TGCGCCAGCAGCCAATTAAATAATGAAAAACTGTTTTTT.